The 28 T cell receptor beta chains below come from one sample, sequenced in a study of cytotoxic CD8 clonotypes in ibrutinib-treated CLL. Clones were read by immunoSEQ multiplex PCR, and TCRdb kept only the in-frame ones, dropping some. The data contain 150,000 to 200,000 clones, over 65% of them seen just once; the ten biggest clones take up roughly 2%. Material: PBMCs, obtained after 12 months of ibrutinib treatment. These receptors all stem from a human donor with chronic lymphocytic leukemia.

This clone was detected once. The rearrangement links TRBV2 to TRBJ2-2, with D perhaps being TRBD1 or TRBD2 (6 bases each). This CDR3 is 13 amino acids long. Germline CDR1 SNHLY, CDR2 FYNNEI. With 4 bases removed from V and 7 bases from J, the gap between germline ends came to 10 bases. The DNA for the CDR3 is TGTGCCAGCAGTGTCGGGGGCCACGGGGAGCTGTTTTTT. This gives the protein CASSVGGHGELFF.

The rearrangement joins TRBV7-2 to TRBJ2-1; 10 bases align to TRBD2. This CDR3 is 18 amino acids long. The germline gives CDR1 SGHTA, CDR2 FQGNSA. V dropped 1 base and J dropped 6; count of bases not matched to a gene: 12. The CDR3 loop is CASSLVPGLAGVGNEQFF. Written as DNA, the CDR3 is TGTGCCAGCAGCTTAGTCCCGGGGCTAGCGGGAGTGGGCAATGAGCAGTTCTTC.

CDR3 sequence: CASTARDRVLFYGYTF. Here the CDR3 DNA reads TGTGCCAGCACCGCCCGGGACAGGGTCCTATTCTATGGCTACACCTTC. The rearrangement links TRBV5-4 to TRBJ1-2; TRBD1 agrees at 9 bases. CDR1 and CDR2 (germline): SGHNT, YYREEE (reference sequence). The length of the CDR3 is 16 residues. V gave up 6 bases and J gave up 4 bases; unmatched junction bases: 13.

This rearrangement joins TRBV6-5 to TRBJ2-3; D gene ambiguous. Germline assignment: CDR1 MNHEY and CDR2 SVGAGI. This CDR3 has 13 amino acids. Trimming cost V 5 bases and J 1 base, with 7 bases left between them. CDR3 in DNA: TGTGCCAGCAGTCCGACGGGCACAGATACGCAGTATTTT. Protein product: CASSPTGTDTQYF.

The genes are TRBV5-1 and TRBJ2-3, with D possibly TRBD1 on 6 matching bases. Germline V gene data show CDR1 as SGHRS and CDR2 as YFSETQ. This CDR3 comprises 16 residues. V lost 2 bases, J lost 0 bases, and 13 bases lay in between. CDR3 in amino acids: CASSFWAGASTDTQYF. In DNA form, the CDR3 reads TGCGCCAGCAGCTTCTGGGCAGGGGCTAGCACAGATACGCAGTATTTT.

In DNA form, the CDR3 reads TGTGCCAGCACCCAGGGAGGGCTCGGCACTGAAGCTTTCTTT. This translates into CASTQGGLGTEAFF. The chain uses TRBV28 and TRBJ1-1, with D possibly being TRBD1 (5 bases). V lost 7 bases to trimming and J lost 4 bases, with 16 bases between them. This CDR3 region has 14 residues. Germline V gene lookup returns CDR1 MDHEN and CDR2 SYDVKM.

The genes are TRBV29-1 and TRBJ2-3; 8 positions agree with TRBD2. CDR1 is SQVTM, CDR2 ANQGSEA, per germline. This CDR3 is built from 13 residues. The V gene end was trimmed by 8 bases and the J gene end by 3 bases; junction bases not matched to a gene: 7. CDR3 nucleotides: TGCAGCCTTAGCGGGGAGGGTACAGATACGCAGTATTTT. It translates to CSLSGEGTDTQYF.

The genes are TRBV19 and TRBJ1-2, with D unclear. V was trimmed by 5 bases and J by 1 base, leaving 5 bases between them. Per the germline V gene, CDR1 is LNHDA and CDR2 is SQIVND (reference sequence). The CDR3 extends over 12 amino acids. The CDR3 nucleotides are TGTGCCAGTAGTTGGGATAACTATGGCTACACCTTC. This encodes CASSWDNYGYTF.

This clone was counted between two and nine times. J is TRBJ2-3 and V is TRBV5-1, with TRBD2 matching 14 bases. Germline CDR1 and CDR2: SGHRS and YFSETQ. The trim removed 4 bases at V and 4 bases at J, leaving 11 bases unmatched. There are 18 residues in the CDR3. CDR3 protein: CASSLSAGGLAGADTQYF. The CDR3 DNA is TGCGCCAGCAGCCTCTCGGCGGGGGGACTAGCGGGAGCAGATACGCAGTATTTT.

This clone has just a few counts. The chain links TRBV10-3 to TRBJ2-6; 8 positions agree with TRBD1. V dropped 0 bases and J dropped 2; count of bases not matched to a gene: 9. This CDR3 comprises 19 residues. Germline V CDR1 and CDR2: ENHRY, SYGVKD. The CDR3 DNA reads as TGTGCCATCAGTGAGTCGAGTACAGGGGGAATGACTGGGGCCAACGTCCTGACTTTC. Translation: CAISESSTGGMTGANVLTF.

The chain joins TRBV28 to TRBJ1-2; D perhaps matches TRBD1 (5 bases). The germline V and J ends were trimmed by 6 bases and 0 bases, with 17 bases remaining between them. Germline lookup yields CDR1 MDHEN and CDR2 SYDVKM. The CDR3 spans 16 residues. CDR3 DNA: TGTGCCAGCAGGAAGCTTGACGACAGCACTAACTATGGCTACACCTTC. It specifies CASRKLDDSTNYGYTF.

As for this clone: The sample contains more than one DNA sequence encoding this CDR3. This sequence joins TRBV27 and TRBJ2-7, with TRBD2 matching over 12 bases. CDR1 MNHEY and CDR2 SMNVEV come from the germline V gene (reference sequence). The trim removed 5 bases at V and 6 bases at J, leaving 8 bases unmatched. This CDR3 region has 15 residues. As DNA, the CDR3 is TGTGCCAGCAGTAACCCGGGACTAGCGGGCTCCGAGCAGTACTTC. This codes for CASSNPGLAGSEQYF.

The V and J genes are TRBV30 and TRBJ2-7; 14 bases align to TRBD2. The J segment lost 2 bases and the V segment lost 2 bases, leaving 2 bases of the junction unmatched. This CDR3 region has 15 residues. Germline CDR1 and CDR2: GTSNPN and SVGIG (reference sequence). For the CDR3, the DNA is TGTGCCTGGAGTACGGGACTAGCGGGGGCCTACGAGCAGTACTTC. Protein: CAWSTGLAGAYEQYF.

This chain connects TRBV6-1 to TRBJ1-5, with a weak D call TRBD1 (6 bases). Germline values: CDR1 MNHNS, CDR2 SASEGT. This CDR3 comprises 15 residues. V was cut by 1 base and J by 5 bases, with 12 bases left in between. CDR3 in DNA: TGTGCCAGCAGTGAAGAGGCAGGGGCAGATCAGCCCCAGCATTTT. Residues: CASSEEAGADQPQHF.

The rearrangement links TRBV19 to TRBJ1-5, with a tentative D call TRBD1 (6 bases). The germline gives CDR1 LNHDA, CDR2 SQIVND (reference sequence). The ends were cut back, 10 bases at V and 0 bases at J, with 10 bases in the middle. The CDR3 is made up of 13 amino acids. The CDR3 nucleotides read TGTGCCACAGCAGGGGATAGCAATCAGCCCCAGCATTTT. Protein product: CATAGDSNQPQHF.

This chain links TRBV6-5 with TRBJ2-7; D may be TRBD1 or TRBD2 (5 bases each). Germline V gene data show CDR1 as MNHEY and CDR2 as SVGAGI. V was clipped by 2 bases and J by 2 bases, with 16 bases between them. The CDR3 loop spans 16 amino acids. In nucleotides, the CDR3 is TGTGCCAGCAGTTACGGGGGTCGGGGTGTTGCCTACGAGCAGTACTTC. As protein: CASSYGGRGVAYEQYF.

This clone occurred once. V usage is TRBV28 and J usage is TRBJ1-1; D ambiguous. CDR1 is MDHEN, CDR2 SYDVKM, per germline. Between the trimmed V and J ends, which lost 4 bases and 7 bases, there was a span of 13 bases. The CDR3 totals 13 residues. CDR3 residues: CASSSAGTNEAFF. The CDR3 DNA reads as TGTGCCAGCAGTTCGGCAGGTACAAATGAAGCTTTCTTT.

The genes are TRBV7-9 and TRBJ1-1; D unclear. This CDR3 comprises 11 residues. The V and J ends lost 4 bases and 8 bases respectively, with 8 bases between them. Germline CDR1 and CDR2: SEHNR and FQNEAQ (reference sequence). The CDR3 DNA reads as TGTGCCAGCAGCTACGACAAGGAAGCTTTCTTT. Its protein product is CASSYDKEAFF.

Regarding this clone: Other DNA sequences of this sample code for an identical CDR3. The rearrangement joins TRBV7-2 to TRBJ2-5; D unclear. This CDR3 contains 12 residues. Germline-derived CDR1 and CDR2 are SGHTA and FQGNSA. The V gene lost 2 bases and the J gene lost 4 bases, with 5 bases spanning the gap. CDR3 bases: TGTGCCAGCAGCTTATCTAGAGAGACCCAGTACTTC. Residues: CASSLSRETQYF.

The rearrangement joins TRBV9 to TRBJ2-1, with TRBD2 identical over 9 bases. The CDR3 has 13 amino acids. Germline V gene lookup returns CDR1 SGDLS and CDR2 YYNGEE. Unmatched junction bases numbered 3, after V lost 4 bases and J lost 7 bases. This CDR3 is CASSNSGRNEQFF. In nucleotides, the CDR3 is TGTGCCAGCAGCAATAGCGGGAGAAATGAGCAGTTCTTC.

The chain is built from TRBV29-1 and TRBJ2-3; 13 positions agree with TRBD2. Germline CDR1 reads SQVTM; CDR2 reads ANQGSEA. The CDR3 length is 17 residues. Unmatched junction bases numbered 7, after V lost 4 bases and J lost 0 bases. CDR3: CSVGGLAGFTSTDTQYF. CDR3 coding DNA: TGCAGCGTTGGGGGACTAGCGGGGTTTACTAGCACAGATACGCAGTATTTT.

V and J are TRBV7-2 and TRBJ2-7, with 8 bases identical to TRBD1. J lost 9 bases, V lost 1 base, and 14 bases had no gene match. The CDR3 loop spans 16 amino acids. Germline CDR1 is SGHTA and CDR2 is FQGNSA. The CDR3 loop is CASSLVGTGKQAAQYF. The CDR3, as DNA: TGTGCCAGCAGCTTAGTCGGGACAGGAAAACAGGCCGCGCAGTACTTC.

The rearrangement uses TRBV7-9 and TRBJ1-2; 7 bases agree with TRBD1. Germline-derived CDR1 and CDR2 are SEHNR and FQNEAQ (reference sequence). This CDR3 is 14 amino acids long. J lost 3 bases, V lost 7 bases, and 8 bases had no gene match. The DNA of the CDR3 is TGTGCCAGCACGCAACAGGGGAAGGACTATGGCTACACCTTC. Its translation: CASTQQGKDYGYTF.

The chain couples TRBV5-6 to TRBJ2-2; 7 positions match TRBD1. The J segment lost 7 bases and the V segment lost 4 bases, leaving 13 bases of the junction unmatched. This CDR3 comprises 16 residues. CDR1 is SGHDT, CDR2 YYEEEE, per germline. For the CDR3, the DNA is TGTGCCAGCAGCGGTTACTTGAGGGGGCTTGACGGGGAGCTGTTTTTT. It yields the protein CASSGYLRGLDGELFF.

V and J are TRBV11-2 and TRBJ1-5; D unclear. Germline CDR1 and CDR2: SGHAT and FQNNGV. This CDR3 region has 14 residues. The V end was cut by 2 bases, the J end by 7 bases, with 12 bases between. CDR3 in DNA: TGTGCCAGCAGCTTACATCAGGCGGGACAGCCCCAGCATTTT. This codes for CASSLHQAGQPQHF. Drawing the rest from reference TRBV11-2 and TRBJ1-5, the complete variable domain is EAGVAQSPRYKIIEKRQSVAFWCNPISGHATLYWYQQILGQGPKLLIQFQNNGVVDDSQLPKDRFSAERLKGVDSTLKIQPAKLEDSAVYLCASSLHQAGQPQHFGDGTRLSIL.

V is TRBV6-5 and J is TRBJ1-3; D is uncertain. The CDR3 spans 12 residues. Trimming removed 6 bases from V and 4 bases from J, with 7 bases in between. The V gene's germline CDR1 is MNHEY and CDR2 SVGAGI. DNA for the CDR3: TGTGCCAGCAGCCACCCCGGAAACACCATATATTTT. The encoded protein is CASSHPGNTIYF.

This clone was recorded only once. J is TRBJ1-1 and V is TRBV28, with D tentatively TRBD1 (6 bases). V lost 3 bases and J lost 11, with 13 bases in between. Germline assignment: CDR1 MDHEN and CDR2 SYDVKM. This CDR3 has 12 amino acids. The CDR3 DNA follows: TGTGCCAGCAGTTTGGGGGGCTTAAGGGCTTTCTTT. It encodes CASSLGGLRAFF.

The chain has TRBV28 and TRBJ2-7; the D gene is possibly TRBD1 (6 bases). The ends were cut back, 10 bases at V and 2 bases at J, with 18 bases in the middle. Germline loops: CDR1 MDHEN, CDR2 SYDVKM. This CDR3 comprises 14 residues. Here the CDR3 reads CATEVLAGAYEQYF. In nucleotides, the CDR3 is TGTGCCACCGAGGTCTTGGCAGGGGCCTACGAGCAGTACTTC. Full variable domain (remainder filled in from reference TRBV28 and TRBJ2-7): DVKVTQSSRYLVKRTGEKVFLECVQDMDHENMFWYRQDPGLGLRLIYFSYDVKMKEKGDIPEGYSVSREKKERFSLILESASTNQTSMYLCATEVLAGAYEQYFGPGTRLTVT.